This passage covers 13 T cell receptor beta chains from one sample sequenced in a study of T cell responses to AZD1222 COVID-19 vaccine. Measured with immunoSEQ multiplex PCR; TCRdb has only the in-frame clones, and not every one. The sample includes around 150,000 clones, 90% of them seen just once. The material sequenced was peripheral blood, taken 28 days after the second AZD1222 dose. These receptor sequences come from an adult who received the AZD1222 COVID-19 vaccine.

This chain joins TRBV5-6 and TRBJ2-3; TRBD2 agrees at 13 bases. V lost 2 bases and J lost 1; bases outside the gene matches: 10. The CDR3 spans 19 residues. Germline CDR1 is SGHDT and CDR2 is YYEEEE. CDR3: CASSLPTSGRAWRTDTQYF. The CDR3 coding sequence is TGTGCCAGCAGCTTACCTACTAGCGGGAGGGCTTGGCGCACAGATACGCAGTATTTT.

The chain has TRBV5-3 and TRBJ2-2; D not certain. TRBV5-3 is reported as an ORF; its role is uncertain. V shed 1 base and J shed 0 bases, with 7 bases lying between them. The CDR3 has 15 amino acids. CDR3: CARSLTGTNTGELFF. In DNA form, the CDR3 reads TGTGCCAGAAGCTTGACTGGAACGAACACCGGGGAGCTGTTTTTT.

The genes are TRBV29-1 and TRBJ1-2; the match to TRBD1 covers 12 bases. The CDR3 loop spans 14 amino acids. J lost 5 bases, V lost 3 bases, and 4 bases had no gene match. Germline V gene sequence: CDR1 SQVTM, CDR2 ANQGSEA. CDR3: CSVDGTGGAYGYTF. DNA of the CDR3: TGCAGCGTTGACGGGACAGGGGGCGCATATGGCTACACCTTC.

Worth noting for this clone: At the DNA level, this CDR3 is encoded by other sequences in the same sample as well. The chain couples TRBV29-1 to TRBJ1-1; D is uncertain. V was shortened by 2 bases and J by 0 bases, with 7 bases between the two germline ends. The length of the CDR3 is 13 residues. Germline values: CDR1 SQVTM, CDR2 ANQGSEA. CDR3: CSVERRMNTEAFF. CDR3 DNA sequence: TGCAGCGTTGAAAGGCGGATGAACACTGAAGCTTTCTTT.

The chain combines TRBV27 with TRBJ1-5; TRBD1 agrees at 9 bases. The CDR3 runs 15 residues. Per the germline V gene, CDR1 is MNHEY and CDR2 is SMNVEV (reference sequence). The junction had 4 bases not matched to a gene; V was cut back by 6 bases and J by 1 base. CDR3 in DNA: TGTGCCAGCAGACCCGGGACAGGGAGCAATCAGCCCCAGCATTTT. This encodes CASRPGTGSNQPQHF.

This chain uses TRBV7-9 with TRBJ1-1, with 8 bases that match TRBD1. Losses at the gene ends were 1 base for V and 1 base for J; bases not matched to a gene: 8. This CDR3 has 17 residues. The germline CDR1 and CDR2 sequences are SEHNR and FQNEAQ (reference sequence). CDR3 DNA: TGTGCCAGCAGCTTAGGACAGGGGAGGTTGGGGAACACTGAAGCTTTCTTT. Its protein is CASSLGQGRLGNTEAFF.

This chain uses TRBV5-1 with TRBJ1-2, with 10 nucleotides matching TRBD1. The V segment lost 0 bases and the J segment 7 bases; nucleotides outside the gene matches: 6. Looked up from germline, CDR1 is SGHRS and CDR2 is YFSETQ. The CDR3 spans 15 residues. CDR3 loop: CASSLGGDRGFGYTF. The CDR3 region has the DNA TGCGCCAGCAGCTTGGGCGGGGACAGGGGATTTGGCTACACCTTC.

J is TRBJ1-1 and V is TRBV5-4; TRBD1 matches 9 bases. Per the germline V gene, CDR1 is SGHNT and CDR2 is YYREEE (reference sequence). The CDR3 covers 15 residues. The V segment lost 4 bases and the J segment 4 bases; nucleotides outside the gene matches: 8. CDR3 nucleotide sequence: TGTGCCAGCAGCCTACAACAGGGGGCTGGCACTGAAGCTTTCTTT. It is translated as CASSLQQGAGTEAFF.

The chain joins TRBV7-9 to TRBJ1-2; 9 bases map to TRBD1. CDR3 length: 15 residues. Per germline, CDR1 SEHNR and CDR2 FQNEAQ (reference sequence). The V segment lost 5 bases and the J segment 8 bases; nucleotides outside the gene matches: 12. CDR3 protein: CASSSIGTGRGGYTF. The CDR3 nucleotides read TGTGCCAGCAGCAGCATAGGGACAGGGCGTGGGGGCTACACCTTC.

The rearrangement uses TRBV18 and TRBJ2-3; 9 nucleotides align to TRBD2. CDR1 and CDR2 (germline): KGHSH, LQKENI. This CDR3 has 16 residues. The J segment lost 2 bases and the V segment lost 8 bases, leaving 11 bases of the junction unmatched. The CDR3 loop reads CASGPPSSGTTDTQYF. Here the CDR3 DNA reads TGTGCCAGCGGTCCACCGTCTAGCGGGACCACAGATACGCAGTATTTT.

CDR3 residues: CASSLGGLNAGGYTF. The CDR3 DNA reads TGTGCCAGCAGCTTAGGGGGGCTCAATGCTGGTGGCTACACCTTC. This chain joins TRBV7-9 and TRBJ1-2; weak D call: TRBD1 (6 bases). Per germline, CDR1 SEHNR and CDR2 FQNEAQ (reference sequence). The CDR3 is 15 residues long. V lost 1 base and J lost 7, with 16 bases in between.

This clone showed up just once. The V and J genes are TRBV6-4 and TRBJ2-1; D is uncertain. Per the germline V gene, CDR1 is MRHNA and CDR2 is SNTAGT. This CDR3 region has 16 residues. The V end was cut by 0 bases, the J end by 0 bases, with 9 bases between. The CDR3 bases are TGTGCCAGCAGTGACTCGAGCGCTGGCTCCTACAATGAGCAGTTCTTC. Translating it yields CASSDSSAGSYNEQFF.

The V gene is TRBV21-1, the J gene TRBJ2-5; the table's TRBD2 call for D was not verified on the DNA. TRBV21-1 is a documented pseudogene. The CDR3 spans 12 residues. For the CDR3, the DNA is TGTGCCCTCGAGGAATGCCAAGAGACCCAGTACTTC. It yields the protein CALEECQETQYF.